What follows is one T cell receptor (beta chain) and its context. These data originate in a study of shared clonotypes between healthy human individuals. Investigators divided CD4+ cells into CD45RA+ naive and CD45RA-negative memory subsets. This CDR3 region has 15 residues. Trimming cost V 2 bases and J 4 bases, with 14 bases left between them. The germline gives CDR1 SGHTA, CDR2 FQGTGA. The data were produced by immunoSEQ multiplex PCR, yet TCRdb's version contains in-frame clones alone and is incomplete. The sample consists of millions of clones, over 85% of them appearing once. This receptor was taken from a man younger than 35 in good health. Some clones in this sample may be carry-over from other donors' samples. Sequenced input: naive CD4+ T cells from PBMCs. Subset meaning: CD45RA+ positively selected. The chain couples TRBV7-3 to TRBJ2-5, with D perhaps given as TRBD1 or TRBD2 (7 bases each). DNA for the CDR3: TGTGCCAGCAGCTTAGGCCAGGGGGGGCCAGAGACCCAGTACTTC. This translates into CASSLGQGGPETQYF. The full variable domain, rest sourced from reference TRBV7-3 and TRBJ2-5, is GAGVSQTPSNKVTEKGKYVELRCDPISGHTALYWYRQSLGQGPEFLIYFQGTGAADDSGLPNDRFFAVRPEGSVSTLKIQRTERGDSAVYLCASSLGQGGPETQYFGPGTRLLVL.